This TCR beta chain was sequenced during a study of blood T cell repertoires in COVID-19. Study processing details: The assay estimated nucleated cells by amplifying reference gene primers. TCRdb's table, derived via immunoSEQ multiplex PCR, lists solely in-frame clones and lacks some. Clone size and the V and J calls come from that table; the DNA yielded D and trimming. The profile covers tens of thousands of clones, with roughly nine tenths appearing a single time and 4% to 5% taken by the ten largest. This clone was recorded only once. J lost 4 bases, V lost 5 bases, and 10 bases had no gene match. The CDR3 runs to 15 residues. CDR1 MDHEN and CDR2 SYDVKM come from the germline V gene.

The receptor's source is a woman aged 45-65 years with active COVID-19. This chain joins TRBV28 and TRBJ1-2, with 7 bases matching TRBD1. Sequences were obtained from peripheral blood. CDR3 region: CASSPPGQFVYGYTF. The CDR3 DNA reads as TGTGCCAGCAGTCCACCGGGACAGTTTGTCTATGGCTACACCTTC.